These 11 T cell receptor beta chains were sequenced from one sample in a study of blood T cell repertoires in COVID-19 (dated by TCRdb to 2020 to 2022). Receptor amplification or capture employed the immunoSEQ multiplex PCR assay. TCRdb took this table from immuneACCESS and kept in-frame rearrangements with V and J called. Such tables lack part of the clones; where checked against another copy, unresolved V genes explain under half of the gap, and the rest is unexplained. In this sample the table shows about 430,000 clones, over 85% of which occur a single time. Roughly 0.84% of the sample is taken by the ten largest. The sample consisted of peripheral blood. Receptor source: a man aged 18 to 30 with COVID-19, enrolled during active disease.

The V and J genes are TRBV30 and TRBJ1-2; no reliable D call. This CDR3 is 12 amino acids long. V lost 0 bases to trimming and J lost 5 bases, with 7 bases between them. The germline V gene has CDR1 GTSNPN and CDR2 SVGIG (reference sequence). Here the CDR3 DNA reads TGTGCCTGGAGTGTTCTTTCGTATGGCTACACCTTC. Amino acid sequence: CAWSVLSYGYTF.

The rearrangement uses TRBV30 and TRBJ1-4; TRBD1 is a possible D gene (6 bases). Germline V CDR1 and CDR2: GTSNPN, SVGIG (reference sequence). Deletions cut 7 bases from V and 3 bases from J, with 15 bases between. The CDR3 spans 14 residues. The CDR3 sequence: CASRGRGPNEKLFF. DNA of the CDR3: TGTGCCTCCCGAGGCAGGGGACCTAATGAAAAACTGTTTTTT.

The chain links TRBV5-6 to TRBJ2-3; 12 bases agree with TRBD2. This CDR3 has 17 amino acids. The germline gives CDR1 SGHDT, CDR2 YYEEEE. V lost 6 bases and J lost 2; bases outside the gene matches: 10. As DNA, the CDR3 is TGTGCCAGCACCCTCGGGACTAGCGGGTTCTACACAGATACGCAGTATTTT. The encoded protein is CASTLGTSGFYTDTQYF.

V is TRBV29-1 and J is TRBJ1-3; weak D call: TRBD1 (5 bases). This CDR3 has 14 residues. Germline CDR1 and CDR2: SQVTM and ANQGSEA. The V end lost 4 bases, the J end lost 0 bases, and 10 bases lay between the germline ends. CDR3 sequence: CSVGQGPSGNTIYF. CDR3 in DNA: TGCAGCGTTGGTCAGGGCCCCTCTGGAAACACCATATATTTT.

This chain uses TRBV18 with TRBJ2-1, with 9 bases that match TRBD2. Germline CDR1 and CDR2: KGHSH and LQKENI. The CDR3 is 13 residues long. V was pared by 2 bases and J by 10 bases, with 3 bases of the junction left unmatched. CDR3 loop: CASSPGLASEQFF. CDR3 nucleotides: TGTGCCAGCTCACCAGGACTAGCGTCCGAGCAGTTCTTC. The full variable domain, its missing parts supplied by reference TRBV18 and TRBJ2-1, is NAGVMQNPRHLVRRRGQEARLRCSPMKGHSHVYWYRQLPEEGLKFMVYLQKENIIDESGMPKERFSAEFPKEGPSILRIQQVVRGDSAAYFCASSPGLASEQFFGPGTRLTVL.

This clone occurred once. The CDR3 region is CASSALAGGLASRTDTQYF. The DNA of the CDR3 is TGCGCCAGCAGCGCACTAGCGGGGGGGCTTGCCAGCCGCACAGATACGCAGTATTTT. This rearrangement joins TRBV5-1 to TRBJ2-3; 13 positions agree with TRBD2. The V gene's germline CDR1 is SGHRS and CDR2 YFSETQ. Trimming took 4 bases from V and 1 from J; bases not matched to a gene: 12. This CDR3 has 19 amino acids.

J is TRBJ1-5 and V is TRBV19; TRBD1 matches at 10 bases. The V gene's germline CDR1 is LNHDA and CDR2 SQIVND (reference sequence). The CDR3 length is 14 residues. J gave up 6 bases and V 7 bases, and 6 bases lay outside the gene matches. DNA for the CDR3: TGTGCCAGTACCGCGACAGGGGGCAGTCAGCCCCAGCATTTT. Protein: CASTATGGSQPQHF.

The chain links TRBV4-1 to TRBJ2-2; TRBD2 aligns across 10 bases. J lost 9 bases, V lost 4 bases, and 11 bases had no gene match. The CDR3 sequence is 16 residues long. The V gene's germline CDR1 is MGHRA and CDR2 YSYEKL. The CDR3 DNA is TGCGCCAGCAGCCTGGCGAGCGGGAGGGCCATCAGGGAGCTGTTTTTT. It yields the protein CASSLASGRAIRELFF.

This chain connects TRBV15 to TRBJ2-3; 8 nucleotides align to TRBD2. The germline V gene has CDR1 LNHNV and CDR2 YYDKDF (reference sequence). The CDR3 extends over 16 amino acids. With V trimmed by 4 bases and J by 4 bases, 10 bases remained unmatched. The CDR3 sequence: CATSTGIGTSADTQYF. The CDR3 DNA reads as TGTGCCACCAGCACAGGGATCGGGACTAGTGCAGATACGCAGTATTTT.

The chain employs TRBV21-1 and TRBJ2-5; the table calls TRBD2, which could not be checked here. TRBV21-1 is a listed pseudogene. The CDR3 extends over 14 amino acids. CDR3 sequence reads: CASSKGTSGKTQYF. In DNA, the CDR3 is TGTGCCAGCAGCAAAGGGACTAGCGGGAAGACCCAGTACTTC.

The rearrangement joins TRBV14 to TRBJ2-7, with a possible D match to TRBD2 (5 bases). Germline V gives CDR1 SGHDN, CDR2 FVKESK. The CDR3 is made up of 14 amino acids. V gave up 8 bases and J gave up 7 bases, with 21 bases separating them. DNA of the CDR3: TGTGCCAGCGGAAAGACGGGAACCCCTGGGGAGCAGTACTTC. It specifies CASGKTGTPGEQYF.